This TCR beta chain was recovered during a study of T cell changes during pregnancy in multiple sclerosis. This CDR3 is 14 amino acids long. CDR1 LGHNA and CDR2 YSLEER come from the germline V gene. Trimming shortened V by 0 bases and J by 2 bases, and 6 bases separated the two germline ends. TCRdb keeps only in-frame clones here, not all; method: immunoSEQ multiplex PCR. The sample shows about 73,000 clones, almost 90% of them seen only once. This receptor was identified in a female donor in good health, enrolled as a control in a pregnancy study. This chain connects TRBV4-3 to TRBJ2-3; possibly TRBD2 for D (5 bases). Sequencing was performed on peripheral blood, taken after pregnancy. The CDR3 here is CASSQDGNTDTQYF. DNA of the CDR3: TGCGCCAGCAGCCAAGACGGGAACACAGATACGCAGTATTTT.